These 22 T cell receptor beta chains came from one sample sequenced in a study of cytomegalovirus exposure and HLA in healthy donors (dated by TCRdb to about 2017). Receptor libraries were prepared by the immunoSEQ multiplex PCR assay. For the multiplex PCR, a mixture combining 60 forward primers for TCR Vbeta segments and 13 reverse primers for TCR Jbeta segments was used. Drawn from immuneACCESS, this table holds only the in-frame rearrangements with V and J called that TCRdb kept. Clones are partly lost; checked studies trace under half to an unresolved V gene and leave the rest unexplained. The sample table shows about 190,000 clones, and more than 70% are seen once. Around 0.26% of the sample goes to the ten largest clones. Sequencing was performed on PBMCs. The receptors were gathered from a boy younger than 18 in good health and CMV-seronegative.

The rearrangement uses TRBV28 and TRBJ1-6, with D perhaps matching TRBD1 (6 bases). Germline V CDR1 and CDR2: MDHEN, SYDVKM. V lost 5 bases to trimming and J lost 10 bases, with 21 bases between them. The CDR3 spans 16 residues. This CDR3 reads CASSPAMGAKGSPLHF. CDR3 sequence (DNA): TGTGCCAGCAGTCCCGCGATGGGGGCCAAGGGATCACCCCTCCACTTT.

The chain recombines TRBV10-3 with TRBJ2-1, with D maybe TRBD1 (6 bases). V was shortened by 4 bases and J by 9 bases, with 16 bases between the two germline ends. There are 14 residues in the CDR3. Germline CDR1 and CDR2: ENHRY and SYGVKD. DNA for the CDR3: TGTGCCATCAGTGCATTAGCGCTCAGGGGTGAGCAGTTCTTC. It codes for CAISALALRGEQFF.

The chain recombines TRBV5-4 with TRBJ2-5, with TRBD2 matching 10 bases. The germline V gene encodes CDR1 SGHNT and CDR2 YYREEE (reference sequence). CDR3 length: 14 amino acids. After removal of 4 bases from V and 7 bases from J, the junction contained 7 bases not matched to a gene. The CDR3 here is CASSRPSGGRTQYF. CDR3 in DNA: TGTGCCAGCAGCCGTCCTAGCGGGGGACGGACCCAGTACTTC.

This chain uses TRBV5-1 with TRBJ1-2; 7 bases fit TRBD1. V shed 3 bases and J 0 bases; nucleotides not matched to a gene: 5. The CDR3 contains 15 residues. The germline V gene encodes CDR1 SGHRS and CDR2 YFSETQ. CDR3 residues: CASSWRGTANYGYTF. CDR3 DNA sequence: TGCGCCAGCAGCTGGAGGGGGACAGCTAACTATGGCTACACCTTC.

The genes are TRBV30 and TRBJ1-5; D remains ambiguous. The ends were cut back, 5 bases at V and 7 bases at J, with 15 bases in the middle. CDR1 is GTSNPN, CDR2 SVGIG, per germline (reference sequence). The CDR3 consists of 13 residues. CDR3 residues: CAWATDSGQPQHF. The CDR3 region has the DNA TGTGCCTGGGCCACAGATTCTGGGCAGCCCCAGCATTTT.

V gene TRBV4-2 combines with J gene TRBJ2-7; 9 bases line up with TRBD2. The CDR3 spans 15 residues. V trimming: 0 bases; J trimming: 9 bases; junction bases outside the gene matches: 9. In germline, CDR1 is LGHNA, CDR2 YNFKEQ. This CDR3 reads CASSQENSGRDAQYF. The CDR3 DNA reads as TGTGCCAGCAGCCAAGAAAATAGCGGGAGAGACGCGCAGTACTTC.

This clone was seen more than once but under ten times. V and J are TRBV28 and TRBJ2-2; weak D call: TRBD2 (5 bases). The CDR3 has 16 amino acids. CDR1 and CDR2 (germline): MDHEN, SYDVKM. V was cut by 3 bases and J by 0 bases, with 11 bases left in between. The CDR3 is CASSFTRIANTGELFF. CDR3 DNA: TGTGCCAGCAGTTTCACTAGAATCGCGAACACCGGGGAGCTGTTTTTT.

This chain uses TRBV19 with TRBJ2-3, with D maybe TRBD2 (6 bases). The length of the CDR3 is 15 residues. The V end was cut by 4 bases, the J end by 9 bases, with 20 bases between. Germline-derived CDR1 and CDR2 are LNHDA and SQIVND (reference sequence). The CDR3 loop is CASSTGTGGSETQYF. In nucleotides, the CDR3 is TGTGCCAGTAGTACGGGTACAGGAGGGTCGGAGACGCAGTATTTT.

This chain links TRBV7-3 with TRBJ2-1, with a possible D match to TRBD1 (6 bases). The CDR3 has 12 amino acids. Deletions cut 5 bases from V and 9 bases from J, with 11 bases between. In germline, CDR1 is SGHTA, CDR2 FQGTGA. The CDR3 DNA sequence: TGTGCCAGCAGCGAACAGGGTGGTGAGCAGTTCTTC. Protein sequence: CASSEQGGEQFF.

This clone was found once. CDR3 sequence (DNA): TGTGCCAGCAGCCAGGGAGGGTCCTCCTACGAGCAGTACTTC. Translated: CASSQGGSSYEQYF. The J gene is TRBJ2-7, the V gene TRBV11-2, with 7 positions matching TRBD2. CDR1 is SGHAT, CDR2 FQNNGV, per germline. Trimming removed 5 bases from V and 0 bases from J; junction bases left unmatched: 4. The CDR3 spans 14 residues.

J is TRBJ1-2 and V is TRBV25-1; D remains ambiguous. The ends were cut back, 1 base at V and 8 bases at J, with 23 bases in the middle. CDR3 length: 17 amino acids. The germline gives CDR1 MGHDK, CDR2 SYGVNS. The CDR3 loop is CASSEWARGLGSTGYTF. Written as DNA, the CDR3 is TGTGCCAGCAGTGAATGGGCCCGGGGTCTCGGTTCAACGGGCTACACCTTC.

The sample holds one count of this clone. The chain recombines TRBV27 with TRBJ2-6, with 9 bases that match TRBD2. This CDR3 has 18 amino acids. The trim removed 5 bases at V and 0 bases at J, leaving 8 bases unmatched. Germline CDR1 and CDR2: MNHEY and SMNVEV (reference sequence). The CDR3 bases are TGTGCCAGCAGTAACAGCGGGGGGCCTTACTCTGGGGCCAACGTCCTGACTTTC. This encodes CASSNSGGPYSGANVLTF.

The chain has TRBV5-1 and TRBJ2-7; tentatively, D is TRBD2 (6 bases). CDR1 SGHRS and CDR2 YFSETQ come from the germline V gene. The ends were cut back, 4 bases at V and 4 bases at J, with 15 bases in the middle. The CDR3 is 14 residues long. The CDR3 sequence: CASSVRDGGYEQYF. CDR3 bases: TGCGCCAGCAGCGTCCGGGACGGGGGATACGAGCAGTACTTC.

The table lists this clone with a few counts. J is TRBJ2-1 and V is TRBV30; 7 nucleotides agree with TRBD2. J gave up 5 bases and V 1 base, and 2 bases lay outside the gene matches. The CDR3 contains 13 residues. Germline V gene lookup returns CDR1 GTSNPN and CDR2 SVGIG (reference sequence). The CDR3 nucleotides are TGTGCCTGGAGTGGCGGGGGAAACAATGAGCAGTTCTTC. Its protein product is CAWSGGGNNEQFF.

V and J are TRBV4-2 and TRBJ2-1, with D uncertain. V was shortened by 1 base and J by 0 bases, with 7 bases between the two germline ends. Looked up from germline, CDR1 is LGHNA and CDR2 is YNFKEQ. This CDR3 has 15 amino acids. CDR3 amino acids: CASSQVVSSYNEQFF. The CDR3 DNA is TGTGCCAGCAGCCAAGTGGTGAGCTCCTACAATGAGCAGTTCTTC.

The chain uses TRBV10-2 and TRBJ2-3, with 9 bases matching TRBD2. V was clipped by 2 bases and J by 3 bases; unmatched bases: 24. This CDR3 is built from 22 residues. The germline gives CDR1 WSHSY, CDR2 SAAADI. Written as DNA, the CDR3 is TGCGCCAGCAGTGAGACCCACCGCAGGCTAGCGGGGTTTAATTTGGGAACAGATACGCAGTATTTT. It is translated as CASSETHRRLAGFNLGTDTQYF.

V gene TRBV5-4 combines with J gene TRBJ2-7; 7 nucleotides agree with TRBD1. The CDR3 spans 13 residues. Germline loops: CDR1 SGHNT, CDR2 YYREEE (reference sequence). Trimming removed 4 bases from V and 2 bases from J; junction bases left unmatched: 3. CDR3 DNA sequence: TGTGCCAGCAGCCCGGGACAGACCTACGAGCAGTACTTC. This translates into CASSPGQTYEQYF.

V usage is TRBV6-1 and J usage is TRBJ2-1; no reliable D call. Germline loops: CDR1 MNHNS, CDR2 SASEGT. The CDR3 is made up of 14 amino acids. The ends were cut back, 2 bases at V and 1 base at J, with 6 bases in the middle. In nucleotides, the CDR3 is TGTGCCAGCAGTGAAATTCTATCCTACAATGAGCAGTTCTTC. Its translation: CASSEILSYNEQFF.

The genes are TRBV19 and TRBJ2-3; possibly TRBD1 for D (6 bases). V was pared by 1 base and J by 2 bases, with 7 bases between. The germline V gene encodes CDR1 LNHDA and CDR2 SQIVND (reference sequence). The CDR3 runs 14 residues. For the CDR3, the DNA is TGTGCCAGTAGTATAGGGACAGACACAGATACGCAGTATTTT. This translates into CASSIGTDTDTQYF.

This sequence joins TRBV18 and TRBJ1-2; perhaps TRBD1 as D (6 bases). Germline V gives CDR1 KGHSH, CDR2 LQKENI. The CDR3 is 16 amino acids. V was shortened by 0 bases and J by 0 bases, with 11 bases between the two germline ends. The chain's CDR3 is CASSPPGARPNYGYTF. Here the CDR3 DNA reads TGTGCCAGCTCACCACCGGGGGCCAGGCCTAACTATGGCTACACCTTC. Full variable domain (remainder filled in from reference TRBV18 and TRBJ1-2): NAGVMQNPRHLVRRRGQEARLRCSPMKGHSHVYWYRQLPEEGLKFMVYLQKENIIDESGMPKERFSAEFPKEGPSILRIQQVVRGDSAAYFCASSPPGARPNYGYTFGSGTRLTVV.

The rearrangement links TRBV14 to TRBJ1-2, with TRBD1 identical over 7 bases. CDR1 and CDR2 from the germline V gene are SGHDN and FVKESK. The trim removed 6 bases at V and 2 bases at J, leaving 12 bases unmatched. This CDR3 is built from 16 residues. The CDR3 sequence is CASRPPWPGGNYGYTF. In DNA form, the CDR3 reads TGTGCCAGCAGACCCCCATGGCCAGGGGGGAACTATGGCTACACCTTC.

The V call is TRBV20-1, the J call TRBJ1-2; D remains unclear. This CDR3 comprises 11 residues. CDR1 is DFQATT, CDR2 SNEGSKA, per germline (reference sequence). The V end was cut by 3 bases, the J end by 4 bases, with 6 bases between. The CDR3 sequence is CSASLPYGYTF. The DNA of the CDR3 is TGCAGTGCTAGTCTCCCCTATGGCTACACCTTC.